The entry below gives a single T cell receptor beta chain sequence along with its context. The antigen is unknown. Reasons for excluding patients were uncontrolled infection, other autoimmune disease, pregnancy or lactation. The study based diagnoses on clinical symptoms, serum thyroxine and TRAb, thyroid ultrasound and orbital computed tomography. This sample is drawn from a study of T cells in Graves' hyperthyroidism and ophthalmopathy. Study-wide results and caveats: Ophthalmopathy was model-predicted a median around 6.7 months pre-onset.

Germline V gene lookup returns CDR1 DFQATT and CDR2 SNEGSKA (reference sequence). This CDR3 contains 16 residues. Losses at the gene ends were 0 bases for V and 0 bases for J; bases not matched to a gene: 5. Researchers took RNA transcripts and amplified the TCR beta CDR3 regions from them. Primed by the HTBI set, a first-round RT-PCR was run on the TCR CDR3. TCRdb reprocessed the multiplex PCR reads with MiXCR, giving one entry per CDR3 protein. The sample records some 620,000 distinct CDR3 sequences, 15% to 20% being singletons. Sequencing was done on a sample of blood. The TCR sequence derives from a woman in her twenties or thirties with Graves' hyperthyroidism. The chain employs TRBV20-1 and TRBJ1-3, with TRBD1 matching 7 bases. CDR3 sequence reads: CSARDYGTVSGNTIYF. The CDR3, as DNA: TGCAGTGCTAGAGACTACGGGACAGTCTCTGGAAACACCATATATTTT.